The 3 T cell receptor beta chains listed next were all sequenced from one sample in a study of cytomegalovirus exposure and HLA in healthy donors. The study ran its PCR with 60 Vbeta and 13 Jbeta primers. The repertoire was sequenced with immunoSEQ multiplex PCR; TCRdb's copy has only in-frame clones and lacks some. This table has about 78,000 clones, approximately 84% appearing once. The sequencing sample was made of PBMCs. The receptor set was obtained from a woman between 45 and 65 years old in good health and CMV-seronegative.

The table lists this clone with a few counts. The chain combines TRBV11-2 with TRBJ1-4, with D unresolved. The V gene's germline CDR1 is SGHAT and CDR2 FQNNGV. The CDR3 runs 14 residues. With 5 bases removed from V and 0 bases from J, the gap between germline ends came to 7 bases. The CDR3 region has the DNA TGTGCCAGCAGCCGAGGGACAACTAATGAAAAACTGTTTTTT. Amino acids: CASSRGTTNEKLFF.

The chain uses TRBV7-3 and TRBJ2-2; TRBD1 might be the D (5 bases). Trimming pared 5 bases from V and 0 bases from J, leaving 13 bases between. CDR1 is SGHTA and CDR2 is FQGTGA in the germline V gene. The CDR3 length is 16 residues. The CDR3 reads CASSPGQLANTGELFF. Written as DNA, the CDR3 is TGTGCCAGCAGCCCCGGACAACTCGCGAACACCGGGGAGCTGTTTTTT. The full variable domain, completed using reference TRBV7-3 and TRBJ2-2, is GAGVSQTPSNKVTEKGKYVELRCDPISGHTALYWYRQSLGQGPEFLIYFQGTGAADDSGLPNDRFFAVRPEGSVSTLKIQRTERGDSAVYLCASSPGQLANTGELFFGEGSRLTVL.

CDR3 amino acids: CASSSGGLRGAFF. The CDR3 bases are TGTGCCAGCAGTAGTGGGGGCCTGAGGGGAGCTTTCTTT. The V and J genes are TRBV6-5 and TRBJ1-1, with a weak D call TRBD1 (6 bases). Trimming pared 5 bases from V and 10 bases from J, leaving 17 bases between. Per germline, CDR1 MNHEY and CDR2 SVGAGI. This CDR3 is 13 amino acids long.